A selection of T cell receptor beta chains follows, all from one sample in a study of T cell repertoires in cytomegalovirus infection. TCRdb re-called the reads through MiXCR, storing one row per CDR3 protein. The sample includes approximately 910,000 distinct CDR3 sequences, approximately 30% of them seen just once. For these receptors, no antigen is known. This specimen consisted of cultured CD8+ T cells from PBMCs, obtained from culture after CMV antigen stimulation. These receptors came from a human donor in good health (CMV status not recorded). Some clones in this sample may be carry-over from other donors' samples. The CDR3 runs from the conserved cysteine through the conserved F or W. Fields, in order: clone size, D gene, J gene, CDR3 length, V gene, CDR3 DNA, CDR3 protein. D genes are given only for firm matches. Size values are once, few and many counts, or a class for expanded clones, and some rows have none.

abundance: -
d_gene: -
j_gene: TRBJ1-5
len: 15
v_gene: TRBV4-3
CDR3nt: TGCGCCAGCAGCCAAGATCGGGTTCACAATCAGCCCCAGCATTTT
CDR3aa: CASSQDRVHNQPQHF

abundance: few
d_gene: TRBD2
j_gene: TRBJ2-5
len: 17
v_gene: TRBV5-1
CDR3nt: TGCGCCAGCAGCTTGGCCCTTAGCGGGTCGAGCCGAGAGACCCAGTACTTC
CDR3aa: CASSLALSGSSRETQYF

abundance: few
d_gene: TRBD1
j_gene: TRBJ2-2
len: 16
v_gene: TRBV28
CDR3nt: TGTGCCAGCAGTTTTGCCTGGACAGGTGGTACCGGGGAGCTGTTTTTT
CDR3aa: CASSFAWTGGTGELFF

abundance: few
d_gene: -
j_gene: TRBJ1-1
len: 14
v_gene: TRBV10-3
CDR3nt: TGTGCCATCAGTGAGCCCTCGGAGGGCACTGAAGCTTTCTTT
CDR3aa: CAISEPSEGTEAFF

abundance: -
d_gene: -
j_gene: TRBJ1-5
len: 15
v_gene: TRBV28
CDR3nt: TGTGCCAGCTCGAATCGTTACGGGGGGAATCAGCCCCAGCATTTT
CDR3aa: CASSNRYGGNQPQHF

abundance: few
d_gene: TRBD2
j_gene: TRBJ2-5
len: 16
v_gene: TRBV11-3
CDR3nt: TGTGCCAGCAGCCAGACTAGCGGGGGGACCGAAAAGACCCAGTACTTC
CDR3aa: CASSQTSGGTEKTQYF

abundance: many
d_gene: TRBD1
j_gene: TRBJ1-4
len: 16
v_gene: TRBV27
CDR3nt: TGTGCCAGCAGTCCCCACCGACAGGGGAGTGGGGAAAAACTGTTTTTT
CDR3aa: CASSPHRQGSGEKLFF

abundance: -
d_gene: TRBD1
j_gene: TRBJ1-5
len: 14
v_gene: TRBV29-1
CDR3nt: TGCAGCGTTGGTGACAGGGAGAGCAATCAGCCCCAGCATTTT
CDR3aa: CSVGDRESNQPQHF

abundance: -
d_gene: -
j_gene: TRBJ1-5
len: 15
v_gene: TRBV4-1
CDR3nt: TGCGCCAGCAGCCAAGATGAAGGGGTCGCTCAGCCCCAGCATTTT
CDR3aa: CASSQDEGVAQPQHF

abundance: -
d_gene: -
j_gene: TRBJ2-1
len: 15
v_gene: TRBV12-3/TRBV12-4
CDR3nt: TGTGCCAGCAGTTTATTCACAGCTTCTGCGGGCGAGCAGTTCTTC
CDR3aa: CASSLFTASAGEQFF

abundance: few
d_gene: TRBD1
j_gene: TRBJ1-2
len: 13
v_gene: TRBV4-1
CDR3nt: TGCGCCAGCAGCCACCGGACAGGGGAAGGCTACACCTTC
CDR3aa: CASSHRTGEGYTF

abundance: many
d_gene: TRBD1
j_gene: TRBJ1-6
len: 15
v_gene: TRBV7-2
CDR3nt: TGTGCCAGCAGCTTATATTGGACAGGGAATTCACCCCTCCACTTT
CDR3aa: CASSLYWTGNSPLHF

abundance: -
d_gene: -
j_gene: TRBJ1-1
len: 15
v_gene: TRBV6-5
CDR3nt: TGTGCCAGCAGTTACGGAGTGGAGGGGAACACTGAAGCTTTCTTT
CDR3aa: CASSYGVEGNTEAFF

abundance: -
d_gene: -
j_gene: TRBJ2-3
len: 17
v_gene: TRBV2
CDR3nt: TGTGCCAGCAATGGGGAAGATGAAACCCCTAACACAGATACGCAGTATTTT
CDR3aa: CASNGEDETPNTDTQYF

abundance: few
d_gene: -
j_gene: TRBJ2-4
len: 15
v_gene: TRBV4-1
CDR3nt: TGCGCCAGCAGCCAACGCGAAGGAGGGAAAAACATTCAGTACTTC
CDR3aa: CASSQREGGKNIQYF

abundance: few
d_gene: -
j_gene: TRBJ2-1
len: 15
v_gene: TRBV11-2
CDR3nt: TGTGCCAGCAGCTTAACCGTCCGGACGGCCGACGAGCAGTTCTTC
CDR3aa: CASSLTVRTADEQFF

abundance: -
d_gene: -
j_gene: TRBJ2-3
len: 16
v_gene: TRBV6-6
CDR3nt: TGTGCCAGCAGTTACTCAGGGGATATGTACGCAGATACGCAGTATTTT
CDR3aa: CASSYSGDMYADTQYF

abundance: many
d_gene: TRBD1
j_gene: TRBJ1-5
len: 15
v_gene: TRBV7-8
CDR3nt: TGTGCCAGCAGCTTGGGACAGCTGCTAAATCAGCCCCAGCATTTT
CDR3aa: CASSLGQLLNQPQHF

abundance: -
d_gene: -
j_gene: TRBJ2-7
len: 11
v_gene: TRBV6-1
CDR3nt: TGTGCCAGCAGTTTTCCGACCGAGCAGTACTTC
CDR3aa: CASSFPTEQYF

abundance: many
d_gene: -
j_gene: TRBJ2-2
len: 17
v_gene: TRBV12-3/TRBV12-4
CDR3nt: TGTGCCAGCAGTTTAAATTACGGAAAACTGAACACCGGGGAGCTGTTTTTT
CDR3aa: CASSLNYGKLNTGELFF

abundance: -
d_gene: -
j_gene: TRBJ1-1
len: 14
v_gene: TRBV19
CDR3nt: TGTGCCAGTAGTATATGGGCCCGGGACCCTGAAGCTTTCTTT
CDR3aa: CASSIWARDPEAFF

abundance: -
d_gene: TRBD1
j_gene: TRBJ1-1
len: 13
v_gene: TRBV7-6
CDR3nt: TGTGCCAGCAGCACGAGACAGGGCTCGGAAGCTTTCTTT
CDR3aa: CASSTRQGSEAFF

abundance: few
d_gene: TRBD2
j_gene: TRBJ2-2
len: 18
v_gene: TRBV6-1
CDR3nt: TGTGCCAGCAGTGAACGATCCCGGGACTACACGAACACCGGGGAGCTGTTTTTT
CDR3aa: CASSERSRDYTNTGELFF

abundance: -
d_gene: -
j_gene: TRBJ1-1
len: 14
v_gene: TRBV28
CDR3nt: TGTGCCAGCAGTTTACGAAACAGGAACACTGAAGCTTTCTTT
CDR3aa: CASSLRNRNTEAFF

abundance: many
d_gene: -
j_gene: TRBJ1-3
len: 14
v_gene: TRBV6-5
CDR3nt: TGTGCCAGCAGTTATTCGGGGGTCGGAAACACCATATATTTT
CDR3aa: CASSYSGVGNTIYF

abundance: -
d_gene: -
j_gene: TRBJ2-1
len: 16
v_gene: TRBV12-5
CDR3nt: TGTGCTAGTGGTGCGCCCAGTGGACCGATCTACAATGAGCAGTTCTTC
CDR3aa: CASGAPSGPIYNEQFF

abundance: many
d_gene: -
j_gene: TRBJ1-1
len: 21
v_gene: TRBV7-9
CDR3nt: TGTGCCAGCAGCCGCTCGCGACTTCCCTTGGCAGGTACAGTAAAAGACACTGAAGCTTTCTTT
CDR3aa: CASSRSRLPLAGTVKDTEAFF

abundance: -
d_gene: -
j_gene: TRBJ1-6
len: 14
v_gene: TRBV19
CDR3nt: TGTGCCAGTGGAGGGGGGAACCGGAATTCACCCCTCCACTTT
CDR3aa: CASGGGNRNSPLHF